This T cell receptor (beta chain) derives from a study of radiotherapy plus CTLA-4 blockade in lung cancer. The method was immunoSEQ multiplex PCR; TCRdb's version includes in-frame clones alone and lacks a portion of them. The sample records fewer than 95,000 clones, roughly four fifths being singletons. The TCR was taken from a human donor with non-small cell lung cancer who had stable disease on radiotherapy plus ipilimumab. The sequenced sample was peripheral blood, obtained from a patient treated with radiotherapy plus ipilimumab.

The CDR3 sequence: CASSLRTGGSYEQYF. The CDR3 DNA sequence: TGTGCCAGTAGTTTACGGACAGGGGGCTCCTACGAGCAGTACTTC. The chain joins TRBV19 to TRBJ2-7, with TRBD1 matching over 10 bases. The CDR3 consists of 15 residues. With V trimmed by 5 bases and J by 0 bases, 4 bases remained unmatched. Per germline, CDR1 LNHDA and CDR2 SQIVND (reference sequence). Filled out from reference TRBV19 and TRBJ2-7, the complete variable domain reads DGGITQSPKYLFRKEGQNVTLSCEQNLNHDAMYWYRQDPGQGLRLIYYSQIVNDFQKGDIAEGYSVSREKKESFPLTVTSAQKNPTAFYLCASSLRTGGSYEQYFGPGTRLTVT.